Each of the 25 T cell receptor beta chains below was sequenced from the same sample in a study of shared clonotypes between healthy human individuals. Some clones are missing from TCRdb's copy, which holds only in-frame ones; the method was immunoSEQ multiplex PCR. Of about 520,000 clones listed, over 75% are singletons. Sequenced: PBMCs. Source of these receptors: a woman aged 40 to 50 in good health. Some clones in this sample may be carry-over from other donors' samples.

This clone was seen repeatedly, ten times or more. Other DNA sequences from this sample encode an identical CDR3 as well. The V and J genes are TRBV15 and TRBJ2-7, with no clear D. This CDR3 contains 15 residues. CDR1 is LNHNV and CDR2 is YYDKDF in the germline V gene (reference sequence). V lost 0 bases, J lost 1 base, and 10 bases lay in between. The DNA of the CDR3 is TGTGCCACCAGCAGAGAGTTCGCAGGATCCTACGAGCAGTACTTC. Protein product: CATSREFAGSYEQYF. Looking up the rest from reference TRBV15 and TRBJ2-7 gives the full variable domain: DAMVIQNPRYQVTQFGKPVTLSCSQTLNHNVMYWYQQKSSQAPKLLFHYYDKDFNNEADTPDNFQSRRPNTSFCFLDIRSPGLGDTAMYLCATSREFAGSYEQYFGPGTRLTVT.

The CDR3 DNA reads TGTGCCAGCAGTGAAGCCGGGGGATCAGTAGCGCAGTATTTT. This encodes CASSEAGGSVAQYF. This chain links TRBV6-1 with TRBJ2-3; possible D gene TRBD2, 6 bases. V lost 0 bases and J lost 10, with 14 bases in between. Germline V gene data show CDR1 as MNHNS and CDR2 as SASEGT. The CDR3 spans 14 residues.

Details on this clone: The junction differs from germline at one of its ends, possibly a read error. CDR3 loop: CSVGGLAGGPSFF. The CDR3 DNA sequence: TGCAGCGTCGGGGGACTAGCGGGAGGGCCCTCCTTCTTC. This chain links TRBV29-1 with TRBJ2-7; 16 nucleotides match TRBD2. The CDR3 contains 13 residues. CDR1 and CDR2 (germline): SQVTM, ANQGSEA.

The V call is TRBV14, the J call TRBJ1-2; a weak D match, TRBD1 (6 bases). CDR1 is SGHDN, CDR2 FVKESK, per germline. This CDR3 is 13 amino acids long. V was cut by 2 bases and J by 4 bases, with 8 bases left in between. CDR3 nucleotide sequence: TGTGCCAGCAGCCAAATGGACAGCTATGGCTACACCTTC. Residues: CASSQMDSYGYTF.

The chain carries TRBV30 and TRBJ2-3; 7 positions agree with TRBD2. Germline V gene sequence: CDR1 GTSNPN, CDR2 SVGIG (reference sequence). The CDR3 totals 17 residues. The chain's CDR3 is CAYLRETSSRSTDTQYF. DNA of the CDR3: TGTGCGTATCTGAGGGAGACTAGCTCTAGGAGCACAGATACGCAGTATTTT.

This clone was found once. CDR3 DNA sequence: TGTGCCAGCAGCCCACTGGGGAGCACTGAAGCTTTCTTT. It yields the protein CASSPLGSTEAFF. The J gene is TRBJ1-1, the V gene TRBV7-8; D remains unclear. V gave up 5 bases and J gave up 4 bases, with 11 bases separating them. The CDR3 length is 13 residues. Germline-derived CDR1 and CDR2 are SGHVS and FQNEAQ.

V is TRBV5-8 and J is TRBJ2-7; D not certain. The germline gives CDR1 SGHTS, CDR2 YDEGEE. CDR3 length equals 15 residues. V was shortened by 3 bases and J by 4 bases, with 17 bases between the two germline ends. This chain's CDR3 is CASSSVQVGMYEQYF. The DNA for the CDR3 is TGTGCCAGCAGCTCGGTCCAGGTCGGTATGTACGAGCAGTACTTC.

This chain uses TRBV4-1 with TRBJ2-3, with TRBD2 matching over 8 bases. Trimming removed 4 bases from V and 0 bases from J; junction bases left unmatched: 3. The CDR3 totals 15 residues. Per the germline V gene, CDR1 is MGHRA and CDR2 is YSYEKL. The CDR3 protein is CASSRLATSTDTQYF. In DNA form, the CDR3 reads TGCGCCAGCAGCCGACTAGCGACTAGCACAGATACGCAGTATTTT.

The count of this clone is one. The chain joins TRBV30 to TRBJ2-3, with 10 bases aligning to TRBD2. Germline CDR1 and CDR2: GTSNPN and SVGIG (reference sequence). After removal of 3 bases from V and 2 bases from J, the junction contained 5 bases not matched to a gene. This CDR3 spans 15 amino acids. The CDR3 is CAWRIAGGPTDTQYF. In nucleotides, the CDR3 is TGTGCCTGGAGAATAGCGGGAGGACCCACAGATACGCAGTATTTT.

This clone was counted many times. Other nucleotide sequences from this sample produce the same CDR3. The CDR3 sequence is CASSRIWEGSYEQYF. CDR3 nucleotide sequence: TGTGCCAGCAGCCGTATCTGGGAGGGTTCCTACGAGCAGTACTTC. The V call is TRBV14, the J call TRBJ2-7; 7 nucleotides agree with TRBD2. V dropped 4 bases and J dropped 1; count of bases not matched to a gene: 7. Germline V gene sequence: CDR1 SGHDN, CDR2 FVKESK. This CDR3 comprises 15 residues.

The gene calls are TRBV10-3 and TRBJ2-7; D is undetermined. V was clipped by 3 bases and J by 2 bases, with 14 bases between them. This CDR3 is built from 15 residues. CDR1 ENHRY and CDR2 SYGVKD come from the germline V gene. In nucleotides, the CDR3 is TGTGCCATCAGTGATACGGGTAGCAAAGCCTACGAGCAGTACTTC. This translates into CAISDTGSKAYEQYF.

The J gene is TRBJ1-5, the V gene TRBV2, with D possibly being TRBD1 (5 bases). Trimming took off 7 bases at V and 9 bases at J, with 16 bases between the two ends. The germline CDR1 and CDR2 sequences are SNHLY and FYNNEI. The CDR3 totals 13 residues. The CDR3 DNA reads TGTGCCAGCATGGGCGAGACAGTCCGGCCCCAGCATTTT. Amino acids: CASMGETVRPQHF.

Points on this clone: A far bigger clonotype differs at one base, so this is likely a read error. The chain uses TRBV11-2 and TRBJ2-3; 10 positions match TRBD2. Germline CDR1 reads SGHAT; CDR2 reads FQNNGV. This CDR3 has 18 residues. CDR3 sequence: CTSSRRLLAGARTDTQYF. The CDR3 region has the DNA TGTACCAGCAGCCGGAGGTTGCTAGCGGGAGCCAGAACAGATACGCAGTATTTT.

Points on this clone: Distinct nucleotide sequences in the sample also encode this CDR3. CDR3 loop: CATSRDPGPQETQYF. CDR3 in DNA: TGTGCCACCAGCAGAGACCCGGGGCCCCAAGAGACCCAGTACTTC. The chain uses TRBV15 and TRBJ2-5; D assignment may be TRBD1 or TRBD2 (5 bases each). Germline CDR1 and CDR2: LNHNV and YYDKDF (reference sequence). The CDR3 consists of 15 residues. V lost 0 bases and J lost 1, with 9 bases in between. Supplemented by reference TRBV15 and TRBJ2-5, the full variable domain reads DAMVIQNPRYQVTQFGKPVTLSCSQTLNHNVMYWYQQKSSQAPKLLFHYYDKDFNNEADTPDNFQSRRPNTSFCFLDIRSPGLGDTAMYLCATSRDPGPQETQYFGPGTRLLVL.

The V call is TRBV7-6, the J call TRBJ2-7; 9 positions agree with TRBD1. The CDR3 totals 17 residues. With V trimmed by 5 bases and J by 4 bases, 15 bases remained unmatched. CDR1 and CDR2 from the germline V gene are SGHVS and FNYEAQ. CDR3: CASSLLPGTGIRYEQYF. The CDR3 coding sequence is TGTGCCAGCAGCCTTCTCCCCGGGACAGGGATTCGATACGAGCAGTACTTC.

V is TRBV7-2 and J is TRBJ2-1, with TRBD1 as a possible D gene (6 bases). This CDR3 spans 16 amino acids. The germline V gene encodes CDR1 SGHTA and CDR2 FQGNSA. Trimming removed 5 bases from V and 1 base from J, with 15 bases in between. The DNA for the CDR3 is TGTGCCAGCAGCCCCGTTTTGGGGGCTTCCTACAATGAGCAGTTCTTC. Protein product: CASSPVLGASYNEQFF.

As for this clone: The sample contains more than one DNA sequence encoding this CDR3. The J gene is TRBJ1-1, the V gene TRBV15; D is ambiguous. V lost 0 bases and J 8 bases, leaving 10 bases between the germline ends. The CDR3 is 13 residues long. Germline CDR1 LNHNV, CDR2 YYDKDF (reference sequence). This CDR3 reads CATSRDTRAEAFF. In nucleotides, the CDR3 is TGTGCCACCAGCAGAGATACACGGGCGGAAGCTTTCTTT.

As concerns this clone: A much larger clone is a single base away; this may be a read error. The genes are TRBV9 and TRBJ2-3; 7 nucleotides align to TRBD2. V was pared by 1 base and J by 5 bases, with 7 bases of the junction left unmatched. Per germline, CDR1 SGDLS and CDR2 YYNGEE. The CDR3 length is 15 residues. The CDR3 protein is CASSVSSGIIDTQYF. DNA for the CDR3: TGTGCCAGCAGCGTAAGCAGCGGGATAATAGATACGCAGTATTTT.

V usage is TRBV19 and J usage is TRBJ2-7; D could derive from TRBD1 or TRBD2 (6 bases each). The CDR3 is 13 residues long. CDR1 and CDR2 from the germline V gene are LNHDA and SQIVND (reference sequence). The V gene lost 3 bases and the J gene lost 4 bases, with 10 bases spanning the gap. The CDR3 DNA is TGTGCCAGTAGTATTCAGGGGAGGTACGAGCAGTACTTC. The encoded protein is CASSIQGRYEQYF.

There are a few counts of this clone. V is TRBV18 and J is TRBJ1-4; perhaps TRBD1 as D (5 bases). From germline, CDR1 is KGHSH and CDR2 LQKENI. V was trimmed by 2 bases and J by 8 bases, leaving 9 bases between them. This CDR3 is built from 13 residues. CDR3 nucleotide sequence: TGTGCCAGCTCACCAGGGACGGACGAAAAACTGTTTTTT. Encoded protein: CASSPGTDEKLFF.

The gene calls are TRBV9 and TRBJ2-7; TRBD2 matches 10 bases. Per the germline V gene, CDR1 is SGDLS and CDR2 is YYNGEE. The CDR3 sequence is 16 residues long. J lost 3 bases, V lost 3 bases, and 9 bases had no gene match. The DNA of the CDR3 is TGTGCCAGCAGCGGACCGGGCCTAGCGGGAGTCTACGAGCAGTACTTC. Translated, it gives CASSGPGLAGVYEQYF.

About this clone: One base separates it from a far larger clone, so it is likely a read error. The chain recombines TRBV11-2 with TRBJ2-7; TRBD1 agrees at 10 bases. This CDR3 spans 15 amino acids. V was pared by 4 bases and J by 6 bases, with 9 bases of the junction left unmatched. Germline lookup yields CDR1 SGHAT and CDR2 FQNNGV. The CDR3 here is CASSWIPGQGSEQYF. For the CDR3, the DNA is TGTGCCAGCAGCTGGATACCGGGACAGGGGTCCGAGCAGTACTTC.

Note on this clone: A read error may account for a junction end that differs from germline. This chain connects TRBV6-6 to TRBJ2-7, with D perhaps matching TRBD1 or TRBD2 (5 bases each). In germline, CDR1 is MNHNY, CDR2 SVGAGI (reference sequence). The CDR3 runs 15 residues. CDR3 DNA sequence: TGTGCCAGCGGTTATGCCCGGGACGGAACCTACGAGCAGTACTTC. Protein: CASGYARDGTYEQYF.

This chain uses TRBV19 with TRBJ2-7; perhaps TRBD2 as D (6 bases). Trimming cost V 4 bases and J 3 bases, with 13 bases left between them. CDR1 LNHDA and CDR2 SQIVND come from the germline V gene (reference sequence). CDR3 length equals 14 residues. The CDR3 coding sequence is TGTGCCAGTAGTACCCCGGGACTTCGCTACGAGCAGTACTTC. Protein product: CASSTPGLRYEQYF.

The chain links TRBV18 to TRBJ2-5, with 8 bases lining up with TRBD2. CDR1 is KGHSH and CDR2 is LQKENI in the germline V gene. The junction had 3 bases not matched to a gene; V was cut back by 3 bases and J by 3 bases. The length of the CDR3 is 14 residues. CDR3 sequence reads: CASSPTSGEETQYF. The CDR3 DNA follows: TGTGCCAGCTCACCCACTAGCGGCGAAGAGACCCAGTACTTC.